Described below is a single T cell receptor (beta chain) sequence and its context. The CDR3 is 11 residues long. V lost 6 bases to trimming and J lost 4 bases, with 7 bases between them. In germline, CDR1 is MDHEN, CDR2 SYDVKM. The data were obtained in a study of blood T cell repertoires in COVID-19. TCRdb keeps only in-frame clones here, not all; method: immunoSEQ multiplex PCR. Among 150,000 to 200,000 clones listed, around 82% were seen once. The chain recombines TRBV28 with TRBJ2-7; D unclear. This TCR was recovered from a man aged 60-69 years with active or convalescent COVID-19. Sample: peripheral blood. The CDR3 DNA reads TGTGCCAGCAGGGCGAGGTACGAGCAGTACTTC. Residues: CASRARYEQYF.